This T cell receptor beta chain was observed in a study of T-cell memory formation after mild COVID-19. General study findings and limits: Those CD4+ clones that contracted were mainly in CM and EM (CD8+ ones in EMRA). In second-wave clones peaking day 37, SARS-CoV-2 specificity remained unconfirmed.

TCRdb analysed the 5' RACE reads with MiXCR anew, one entry per CDR3 protein. The sample lists about 340,000 distinct CDR3 sequences, about an eighth occurring once. This clonotype was detected many times. What it binds is unknown. The CDR3 sequence is 14 residues long. The ends lost 1 base at V and 5 bases at J; junction bases unmatched: 2. Germline V gives CDR1 LNHNV, CDR2 YYDKDF (reference sequence). Sequences were obtained from PBMCs or a T cell subset sorted from them (not recorded which). The TCR originated in a man aged 18 to 35 who had mild COVID-19 (a few samples of this study predate the infection). Cell type and time point are not known. V and J are TRBV15 and TRBJ2-7; 10 nucleotides agree with TRBD1. The CDR3 reads CATSRGQGADEQYF. The CDR3 region has the DNA TGTGCCACCAGCAGAGGACAGGGGGCCGACGAGCAGTACTTC. Looking up the rest from reference TRBV15 and TRBJ2-7 gives the full variable domain: DAMVIQNPRYQVTQFGKPVTLSCSQTLNHNVMYWYQQKSSQAPKLLFHYYDKDFNNEADTPDNFQSRRPNTSFCFLDIRSPGLGDTAMYLCATSRGQGADEQYFGPGTRLTVT.